This T cell receptor beta chain came from a study of cytomegalovirus exposure and HLA in healthy donors. Germline CDR1 and CDR2: SGHNT and YYREEE (reference sequence). With V trimmed by 1 base and J by 3 bases, 4 bases remained unmatched. This CDR3 has 14 residues. The PCR employed 60 Vbeta primers together with 13 Jbeta primers. Here immunoSEQ multiplex PCR was the method, and the copy in TCRdb shows in-frame clones only, minus some. Altogether about 180,000 clones are present, roughly 78% being singletons, with the ten largest covering 0.69%. As concerns this clone: Its cognate antigen is unknown.

Broader study findings: Earlier analysis yielded a pattern in which most TCR beta V segments were productive about 90% or about 30% of the time. Highly shared sequence variants in one cluster were likely a sequencing artifact.

The chain couples TRBV5-4 to TRBJ2-7, with 7 positions matching TRBD1. The clonotype was recovered from a woman in her forties in good health and CMV-seronegative. Sequencing was performed on PBMCs. This CDR3 is CASSLSRGIYEQYF. CDR3 bases: TGTGCCAGCAGCTTGAGCAGGGGGATCTACGAGCAGTACTTC. Full variable domain (remainder filled in from reference TRBV5-4 and TRBJ2-7): ETGVTQSPTHLIKTRGQQVTLRCSSQSGHNTVSWYQQALGQGPQFIFQYYREEENGRGNFPPRFSGLQFPNYSSELNVNALELDDSALYLCASSLSRGIYEQYFGPGTRLTVT.